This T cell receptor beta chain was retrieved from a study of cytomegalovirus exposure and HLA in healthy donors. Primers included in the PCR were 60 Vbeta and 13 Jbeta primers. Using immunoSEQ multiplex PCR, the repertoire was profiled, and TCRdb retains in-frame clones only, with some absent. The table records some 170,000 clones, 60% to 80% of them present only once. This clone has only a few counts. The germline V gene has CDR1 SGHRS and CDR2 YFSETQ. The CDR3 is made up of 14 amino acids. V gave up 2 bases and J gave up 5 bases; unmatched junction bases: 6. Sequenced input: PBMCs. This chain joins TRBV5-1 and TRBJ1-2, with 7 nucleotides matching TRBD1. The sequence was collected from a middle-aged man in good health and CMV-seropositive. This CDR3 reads CASSLQTGIYGYTF. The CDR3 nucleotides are TGCGCCAGCAGCTTACAGACAGGGATTTATGGCTACACCTTC.